This TCR beta chain was captured by sequencing in a study of identical twins. TCRdb reanalysed the 5' RACE reads using MiXCR and keeps one entry per CDR3 protein. The sample yields around 530,000 distinct CDR3 sequences, about 15% seen once. Germline values: CDR1 LGHDT, CDR2 YNNKEL (reference sequence). The CDR3 runs to 16 residues. With 1 base removed from V and 1 base from J, the gap between germline ends came to 12 bases. The sample also formed part of further work on yellow fever vaccine responses in identical twins.

This chain links TRBV3-1 with TRBJ2-3; D unresolved. Sequencing was carried out using CD4+ T cells sorted from blood. The clonotype originates from a young woman in good health. The CDR3 DNA reads as TGTGCCAGCAGCCAAGTTACCCACCCTGGCACAGATACGCAGTATTTT. Residues: CASSQVTHPGTDTQYF.